The table lists the clone carrying this T cell receptor (beta chain) with a few counts. This sample was taken from a study of T-cell memory formation after mild COVID-19. TCRdb used MiXCR to reprocess the 5' RACE reads, holding one entry per CDR3 protein. Found here are hundreds of thousands of distinct CDR3 sequences, roughly an eighth of them singletons; the top ten hold about 24%. This receptor was obtained from a man younger than 30 who had mild COVID-19 (a few samples of this study predate the infection). Cell type and time point are not known. Specimen: PBMCs or a T cell subset sorted from them (not recorded which).

CDR3: CASSYDRVGHGYTF. CDR3 DNA: TGTGCCAGCAGTTACGACAGGGTGGGGCATGGCTACACCTTC. The chain carries TRBV6-5 and TRBJ1-2; 7 nucleotides align to TRBD1. Germline V gives CDR1 MNHEY, CDR2 SVGAGI. This CDR3 has 14 residues. J gave up 6 bases and V 2 bases, and 6 bases lay outside the gene matches.